The 16 T cell receptor beta chains reported below all come from one sample, sequenced in a study of identifying expanded T cells in peripheral blood. Assay used: immunoSEQ multiplex PCR; TCRdb lists only in-frame clones, some missing. The data contain approximately 110,000 clones, around 89% of them seen just once; the ten biggest clones take up 16%. Material: blood. Receptors originate from a person aged 18-69 years in good health.

The chain links TRBV6-5 to TRBJ1-1; TRBD1 agrees at 10 bases. Germline values: CDR1 MNHEY, CDR2 SVGAGI. V was clipped by 4 bases and J by 7 bases; unmatched bases: 9. CDR3 size: 15 residues. The chain's CDR3 is CASSWIRTGGNEAFF. CDR3 coding DNA: TGTGCCAGCAGTTGGATCCGGACAGGGGGGAATGAAGCTTTCTTT.

The V and J genes are TRBV29-1 and TRBJ2-7, with D perhaps TRBD2 (6 bases). V lost 6 bases, J lost 0 bases, and 12 bases lay in between. The length of the CDR3 is 13 residues. Germline V lookup: CDR1 SQVTM, CDR2 ANQGSEA. The chain's CDR3 is CSVGGGSSYEQYF. CDR3 DNA: TGCAGCGTGGGGGGTGGGTCCTCCTACGAGCAGTACTTC.

Comments on this clone: The sample contains more than one DNA sequence encoding this CDR3. The chain employs TRBV5-1 and TRBJ1-3; no clear D. V lost 1 base and J 8 bases, leaving 13 bases between the germline ends. CDR3 size: 14 residues. In germline, CDR1 is SGHRS, CDR2 YFSETQ. The CDR3 DNA sequence: TGCGCCAGCAGCTTGAGACCGCGCGGAGACACCATATATTTT. Residues: CASSLRPRGDTIYF.

This chain joins TRBV28 and TRBJ2-5, with D perhaps TRBD1 (5 bases). Germline lookup yields CDR1 MDHEN and CDR2 SYDVKM. The CDR3 consists of 12 residues. The CDR3 DNA reads as TGTGGGACGGCAACAGGCCAAGAGACCCAGTACTTC. Protein product: CGTATGQETQYF.

Only one count was recorded for this clone. V usage is TRBV4-3 and J usage is TRBJ2-7; TRBD1 aligns across 8 bases. With V trimmed by 0 bases and J by 6 bases, 13 bases remained unmatched. The CDR3 covers 17 residues. CDR1 is LGHNA, CDR2 YSLEER, per germline. The CDR3 DNA is TGCGCCAGCAGCCAAGAGAGATATAGGACAGGGATTCGCGAGCAGTACTTC. As protein: CASSQERYRTGIREQYF.

This clone came up once. V usage is TRBV27 and J usage is TRBJ2-2; no clear D gene. The germline V and J ends were trimmed by 7 bases and 0 bases, with 6 bases remaining between them. Per the germline V gene, CDR1 is MNHEY and CDR2 is SMNVEV (reference sequence). This CDR3 comprises 13 residues. This CDR3 reads CASKGTNTGELFF. In nucleotides, the CDR3 is TGTGCCAGCAAAGGAACGAACACCGGGGAGCTGTTTTTT.

This chain joins TRBV18 and TRBJ1-1, with TRBD1 matching 9 bases. The CDR3 spans 16 residues. Germline V lookup: CDR1 KGHSH, CDR2 LQKENI. V lost 2 bases, J lost 5 bases, and 9 bases stayed unmatched. The CDR3 DNA reads TGTGCCAGCTCACCATTTACAGGGGGCCGACAAACTGAAGCTTTCTTT. This sequence encodes CASSPFTGGRQTEAFF.

The chain recombines TRBV5-6 with TRBJ2-5, with 7 bases fitting TRBD2. Trimming cost V 6 bases and J 4 bases; bases outside gene matches: 12. This CDR3 has 15 amino acids. Germline loops: CDR1 SGHDT, CDR2 YYEEEE. The CDR3 DNA reads as TGTGCCAGCAACTACTATCCTAGCGGTCGAGAGACCCAGTACTTC. Amino acid sequence: CASNYYPSGRETQYF.

This clone was picked up one time. V and J are TRBV4-3 and TRBJ2-3, with D possibly being TRBD2 (5 bases). V dropped 3 bases and J dropped 4 bases, with 14 bases sitting between them. The CDR3 spans 15 residues. In germline, CDR1 is LGHNA, CDR2 YSLEER. The CDR3 DNA is TGCGCCAGCAGCCAGGGCCTGGGGAGTCCAGATACGCAGTATTTT. Translating gives CASSQGLGSPDTQYF.

The gene calls are TRBV6-1 and TRBJ2-5, with 12 bases that match TRBD2. The CDR3 loop spans 15 amino acids. Germline V gene sequence: CDR1 MNHNS, CDR2 SASEGT. V lost 2 bases to trimming and J lost 4 bases; unmatched junction nucleotides: 2. The CDR3 reads CASSELAGGPETQYF. The CDR3 DNA reads TGTGCCAGCAGTGAACTAGCGGGGGGGCCAGAGACCCAGTACTTC.

Remarks on this clone: This likely traces to a read error, being one base from a far larger clone. The gene calls are TRBV6-7 and TRBJ2-2, with D uncertain. TRBV6-7 is an open reading frame whose function is uncertain. Trimming shortened V by 5 bases and J by 0 bases, and 16 bases separated the two germline ends. The CDR3 sequence is 17 residues long. CDR3 DNA sequence: TGTGCCAGCAGTGAGCTTGCACAGCCCCCGAACACCGGGGAGCTGTTTTTT. Its translation is CASSELAQPPNTGELFF.

This CDR3 reads CSVGLLAGGGTQYF. For the CDR3, the DNA is TGCAGCGTTGGGTTGCTAGCGGGGGGAGGGACCCAGTACTTC. The V call is TRBV29-1, the J call TRBJ2-5; 11 nucleotides match TRBD2. Per the germline V gene, CDR1 is SQVTM and CDR2 is ANQGSEA. The CDR3 length is 14 residues. Trimming cost V 4 bases and J 7 bases; bases outside gene matches: 8.

The chain employs TRBV11-2 and TRBJ2-2, with TRBD2 identical over 11 bases. Germline assignment: CDR1 SGHAT and CDR2 FQNNGV. The V segment lost 5 bases and the J segment 4 bases; nucleotides outside the gene matches: 15. This CDR3 has 19 residues. This CDR3 reads CASSLPTSGVYWGTGELFF. In nucleotides, the CDR3 is TGTGCCAGCAGCCTCCCGACTAGCGGGGTCTACTGGGGCACCGGGGAGCTGTTTTTT. The complete variable domain, with remaining parts taken from reference TRBV11-2 and TRBJ2-2, reads EAGVAQSPRYKIIEKRQSVAFWCNPISGHATLYWYQQILGQGPKLLIQFQNNGVVDDSQLPKDRFSAERLKGVDSTLKIQPAKLEDSAVYLCASSLPTSGVYWGTGELFFGEGSRLTVL.

The chain carries TRBV7-8 and TRBJ2-2, with TRBD1 as a possible D gene (5 bases). Trimming left V 5 bases short and J 6 bases short, with 16 bases between. The CDR3 loop spans 15 amino acids. CDR1 and CDR2 from the germline V gene are SGHVS and FQNEAQ. The CDR3, as DNA: TGTGCCAGCAGCCCCAGCCCAGGGCCCGCCGGGGAGCTGTTTTTT. Residues: CASSPSPGPAGELFF.

This rearrangement joins TRBV6-1 to TRBJ2-7; the match to TRBD1 covers 9 bases. Germline V gene lookup returns CDR1 MNHNS and CDR2 SASEGT. Trimming at V came to 6 bases and at J to 8 bases, leaving 5 bases not matched to a gene. The CDR3 consists of 12 residues. This CDR3 reads CASRLQGAKQYF. CDR3 coding DNA: TGTGCCAGCAGACTACAGGGGGCGAAGCAGTACTTC.

In its sample, this clone was seen once. This chain joins TRBV15 and TRBJ1-5; D may be TRBD1 (5 bases). V lost 0 bases, J lost 6 bases, and 12 bases lay in between. The CDR3 extends over 15 amino acids. Germline values: CDR1 LNHNV, CDR2 YYDKDF (reference sequence). DNA for the CDR3: TGTGCCACCAGCAGAGACCCAGGGAGGCTTCAGCCCCAGCATTTT. As protein: CATSRDPGRLQPQHF.